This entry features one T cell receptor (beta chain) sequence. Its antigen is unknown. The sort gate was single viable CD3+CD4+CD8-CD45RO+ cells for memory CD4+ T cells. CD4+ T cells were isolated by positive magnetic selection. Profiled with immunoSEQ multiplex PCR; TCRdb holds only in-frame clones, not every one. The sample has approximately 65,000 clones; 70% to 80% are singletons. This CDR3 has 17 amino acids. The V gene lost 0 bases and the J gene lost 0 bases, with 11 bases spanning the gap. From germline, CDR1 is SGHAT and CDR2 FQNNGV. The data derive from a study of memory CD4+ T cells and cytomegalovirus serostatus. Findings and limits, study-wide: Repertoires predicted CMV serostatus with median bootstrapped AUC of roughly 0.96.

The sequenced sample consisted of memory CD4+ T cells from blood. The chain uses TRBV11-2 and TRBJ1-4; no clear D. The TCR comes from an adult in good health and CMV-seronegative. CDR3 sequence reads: CASSLDALFATNEKLFF. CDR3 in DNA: TGTGCCAGCAGCTTAGATGCCTTATTTGCAACTAATGAAAAACTGTTTTTT.